The rows below give T cell receptor beta chains drawn from one sample of a study of siplizumab effects on memory and regulatory T cells. Assay: immunoSEQ multiplex PCR; the TCRdb copy retains only in-frame clones and omits some. The table includes about 100,000 clones, about 95% detected once. The sequencing input was non-Treg CD4+ T cells sorted from blood. The receptors were sampled from a human donor in good health. The CDR3 runs from the conserved cysteine through the conserved F or W. A D gene is named only where the DNA matches it firmly.

j_call cdr3_length d_call v_call cdr3_aa cdr3_nt
TRBJ2-3 15 TRBD2 TRBV9 CASSLSGRASDTQYF TGTGCCAGCAGCCTCAGCGGGAGGGCCTCAGATACGCAGTATTTT
TRBJ2-5 16 TRBD2 TRBV9 CASSPRVGGLPETQYF TGTGCCAGCAGCCCCAGGGTGGGAGGGCTGCCAGAGACCCAGTACTTC
TRBJ2-7 15 TRBD2 TRBV7-9 CASSFSSGRGSEQYF TGTGCCAGCAGCTTTTCTAGCGGGAGGGGTTCCGAGCAGTACTTC
TRBJ2-5 14 . TRBV10-3 CAISESSGEGTQYF TGTGCCATCAGTGAGTCGAGCGGAGAAGGGACCCAGTACTTC
TRBJ2-6 16 . TRBV7-3 CASSLGPVSGANVLTF TGTGCCAGCAGCTTAGGGCCGGTCTCTGGGGCCAACGTCCTGACTTTC
TRBJ2-5 16 . TRBV5-1 CASSLGVAGLGETQYF TGCGCCAGCAGCTTGGGAGTCGCGGGGCTGGGGGAGACCCAGTACTTC
TRBJ2-4 16 . TRBV5-4 CASSLGGHLAKNIQYF TGTGCCAGCAGCTTGGGGGGACACCTAGCCAAAAACATTCAGTACTTC
TRBJ2-7 17 TRBD1 TRBV6-1 CASSVNHAGTGSHEQYF TGTGCCAGCAGTGTCAATCATGCCGGGACAGGGTCCCACGAGCAGTACTTC
TRBJ2-7 13 . TRBV28 CASSRQGLYEQYF TGTGCCAGCAGTCGACAGGGACTATACGAGCAGTACTTC
TRBJ2-4 13 TRBD1 TRBV29-1 CSVTPGQADIQYF TGCAGCGTTACCCCGGGACAGGCGGACATTCAGTACTTC
TRBJ2-7 16 . TRBV4-1 CASSQDYPRSSYEQYF TGCGCCAGCAGCCAAGATTATCCGAGAAGCTCCTACGAGCAGTACTTC
TRBJ2-7 18 TRBD1 TRBV7-9 CASSLYQGAGGTPNEQYF TGTGCCAGCAGCTTATATCAGGGGGCTGGCGGGACCCCCAACGAGCAGTACTTC
TRBJ2-7 13 TRBD1 TRBV6-5 CASNPGQPYEQYF TGTGCCAGCAATCCGGGACAGCCCTACGAGCAGTACTTC
TRBJ2-2 14 . TRBV6-1 CASSRGGVTGELFF TGTGCCAGCAGCAGAGGGGGAGTAACCGGGGAGCTGTTTTTT
TRBJ1-2 15 . TRBV2 CASSEGVRASYGYTF TGTGCCAGCAGTGAAGGGGTCCGGGCTAGCTATGGCTACACCTTC
TRBJ1-2 15 . TRBV4-2 CASSQTITRTYGYTF TGTGCCAGCAGCCAAACAATAACTCGGACATATGGCTACACCTTC
TRBJ1-1 12 . TRBV27 CASSFSGGEAFF TGTGCCAGCAGTTTTTCTGGGGGTGAAGCTTTCTTT
TRBJ2-7 16 . TRBV5-1 CASTLFPGRSSYEQYF TGCGCCAGCACCCTCTTTCCGGGACGGAGCTCCTACGAGCAGTACTTC
TRBJ2-1 13 . TRBV5-1 CASSASSYNEQFF TGCGCCAGCAGTGCGAGCTCCTACAATGAGCAGTTCTTC
TRBJ2-5 14 TRBD1 TRBV6-5 CASSPRGTGETQYF TGTGCCAGCAGTCCCCGCGGGACAGGGGAGACCCAGTACTTC